The present T cell receptor (beta chain) was sequenced within a study of metastatic and nonmetastatic thyroid tumors. Study-level information: Across peripheral blood and tumor or nodule tissue samples taken from malignant and benign thyroid patients, the repertoires were compared with one another. Study-level findings and limits: Benign nodules reportedly had significantly lower TCR beta diversity than malignant thyroid tumors in blood and tumor.

CDR1 SNHLY and CDR2 FYNNEI come from the germline V gene. There are 14 residues in the CDR3. V shed 6 bases and J shed 4 bases, with 14 bases lying between them. With MiXCR, TCRdb reprocessed the PCR reads. This sample has 25,000 to 35,000 clones, with roughly 15% found just once. Prior to thyroid surgery, none of the patients had received any treatment. This clone was picked up many times. Its antigen is currently unknown. The J gene is TRBJ2-3, the V gene TRBV2; possible D gene TRBD2, 6 bases. The receptor's source is a female donor with papillary thyroid cancer or a benign thyroid nodule (not recorded which). Some clones in this sample may be carry-over from other donors' samples. The sample was blood. The CDR3 here is CASRTSLGPDTQYF. CDR3 coding DNA: TGTGCCAGCAGGACTAGTCTAGGGCCAGATACGCAGTATTTT.